This entry lists 27 T cell receptor beta chains sequenced from one sample in a study of ipilimumab plus nivolumab after autologous stem cell transplantation (dated by TCRdb to about 2021). Library prep was done by the immunoSEQ multiplex PCR assay. TCRdb re-hosts the immuneACCESS table, in-frame sequences only. Its copies lack some clones; in the studies checked, an unresolved V gene accounts for under half of them, and the cause for the rest is not known. The sample records 84,000 or so clones, approximately 83% of which are singletons. The ten largest account for under 2.5% of the sample. Here the sequenced sample was PBMCs, taken in a trial of ipilimumab plus nivolumab as post-transplant consolidation. These receptor sequences come from a male donor with diffuse large B-cell lymphoma.

Only one count was recorded for this clone. The rearrangement joins TRBV18 to TRBJ1-1, with 7 positions matching TRBD1. Germline CDR1 KGHSH, CDR2 LQKENI. The V segment lost 3 bases and the J segment 4 bases; nucleotides outside the gene matches: 5. The CDR3 sequence is 14 residues long. This CDR3 reads CASSPQGEGTEAFF. The CDR3 nucleotides are TGTGCCAGCTCACCGCAGGGGGAGGGCACTGAAGCTTTCTTT.

This clone came up once. The chain couples TRBV5-1 to TRBJ1-1; D is undetermined. Germline assignment: CDR1 SGHRS and CDR2 YFSETQ. The CDR3 loop spans 13 amino acids. The V gene lost 7 bases and the J gene lost 3 bases, with 13 bases spanning the gap. CDR3 sequence (DNA): TGCGCCAGCCGTCAGTGGGGAGACACTGAAGCTTTCTTT. Translating it yields CASRQWGDTEAFF.

The chain carries TRBV29-1 and TRBJ2-7, with D possibly matching TRBD1 (6 bases). Germline lookup yields CDR1 SQVTM and CDR2 ANQGSEA. This CDR3 spans 17 amino acids. V was pared by 4 bases and J by 2 bases, with 24 bases between. CDR3 in amino acids: CSVGLLSGAFTTYEQYF. The CDR3 DNA reads as TGCAGCGTTGGGTTGTTGTCAGGGGCGTTCACAACCTACGAGCAGTACTTC.

This chain uses TRBV6-6 with TRBJ1-5; the match to TRBD1 covers 7 bases. CDR1 and CDR2 from the germline V gene are MNHNY and SVGAGI (reference sequence). J lost 7 bases, V lost 2 bases, and 5 bases had no gene match. CDR3 length equals 14 residues. CDR3 bases: TGTGCCAGCAGTTACATGACAGGGAACCAGCCCCAGCATTTT. It translates to CASSYMTGNQPQHF.

The chain couples TRBV5-1 to TRBJ1-2, with 9 nucleotides matching TRBD1. The CDR3 runs to 15 residues. The V gene end was trimmed by 5 bases and the J gene end by 7 bases; junction bases not matched to a gene: 12. CDR1 and CDR2 from the germline V gene are SGHRS and YFSETQ. The CDR3, as DNA: TGCGCCAGCAGTTATATCGGGACAGGGAGTGGTGGCTACACCTTC. Translation gives CASSYIGTGSGGYTF.

The chain carries TRBV9 and TRBJ1-3; D unclear. The CDR3 loop spans 14 amino acids. Germline loops: CDR1 SGDLS, CDR2 YYNGEE. V lost 7 bases and J 2 bases, leaving 13 bases between the germline ends. For the CDR3, the DNA is TGTGCCAGCTACCGCGGGCGCCCTGGAAACACCATATATTTT. Translation gives CASYRGRPGNTIYF. Complete variable domain (other parts from reference TRBV9 and TRBJ1-3): DSGVTQTPKHLITATGQRVTLRCSPRSGDLSVYWYQQSLDQGLQFLIQYYNGEERAKGNILERFSAQQFPDLHSELNLSSLELGDSALYFCASYRGRPGNTIYFGEGSWLTVV.

The J gene is TRBJ1-5, the V gene TRBV2; D call uncertain. Germline assignment: CDR1 SNHLY and CDR2 FYNNEI. This CDR3 is built from 15 residues. Trimming took 2 bases from V and 2 from J, leaving 10 bases between them. The DNA for the CDR3 is TGTGCCAGCAGTGAAATGTGGGGTGGCAATCAGCCCCAGCATTTT. It specifies CASSEMWGGNQPQHF.

V is TRBV18 and J is TRBJ2-7; possible D gene TRBD2, 6 bases. This CDR3 comprises 14 residues. V was cut by 4 bases and J by 6 bases, with 16 bases left in between. CDR1 and CDR2 (germline): KGHSH, LQKENI. CDR3 sequence reads: CASSLGGTGREQYF. For the CDR3, the DNA is TGTGCCAGCTCACTAGGCGGGACTGGTCGCGAGCAGTACTTC.

CDR3 loop: CASSFDPNNEKLFF. Here the CDR3 DNA reads TGCGCCAGCAGCTTCGACCCTAATAATGAAAAACTGTTTTTT. The chain carries TRBV5-1 and TRBJ1-4; D is unresolved. The CDR3 has 14 amino acids. Trimming pared 2 bases from V and 4 bases from J, leaving 9 bases between. Per the germline V gene, CDR1 is SGHRS and CDR2 is YFSETQ.

The chain employs TRBV27 and TRBJ1-1; D may be TRBD1 (6 bases). With 3 bases removed from V and 5 bases from J, the gap between germline ends came to 16 bases. Germline V gene sequence: CDR1 MNHEY, CDR2 SMNVEV (reference sequence). CDR3 length: 15 amino acids. CDR3 nucleotides: TGTGCCAGCAGTTTGCGGCCAGGGGTTAGGACTGAAGCTTTCTTT. Translated: CASSLRPGVRTEAFF.

The chain has TRBV5-1 and TRBJ2-3; TRBD2 matches 9 bases. CDR1 is SGHRS and CDR2 is YFSETQ in the germline V gene. J gave up 2 bases and V 7 bases, and 5 bases lay outside the gene matches. The CDR3 contains 14 residues. CDR3 bases: TGCGCCAGCGCCAGCGGGGGGCCCACAGATACGCAGTATTTT. Protein: CASASGGPTDTQYF.

This clone was seen a few times. V and J are TRBV14 and TRBJ1-1, with unresolved D. This CDR3 has 14 amino acids. V was shortened by 6 bases and J by 1 base, with 12 bases between the two germline ends. Germline loops: CDR1 SGHDN, CDR2 FVKESK. The CDR3 here is CASRQLLQNTEAFF. The CDR3 DNA sequence: TGTGCCAGCAGACAGCTGCTACAGAACACTGAAGCTTTCTTT.

CDR3 loop: CANPELNRGEPQHF. CDR3 DNA sequence: TGTGCCAACCCCGAACTCAACCGGGGGGAGCCCCAGCATTTT. The chain recombines TRBV6-5 with TRBJ1-5, with TRBD1 as a possible D gene (5 bases). Trimming left V 10 bases short and J 8 bases short, with 21 bases between. Germline V CDR1 and CDR2: MNHEY, SVGAGI. The length of the CDR3 is 14 residues.

The J gene is TRBJ1-3, the V gene TRBV7-2, with a tentative D call TRBD1 (6 bases). Germline-derived CDR1 and CDR2 are SGHTA and FQGNSA. V was cut by 4 bases and J by 2 bases, with 12 bases left in between. This CDR3 is 15 amino acids long. The CDR3: CASSYQGFTGNTIYF. The CDR3 region has the DNA TGTGCCAGCAGCTACCAGGGGTTTACTGGAAACACCATATATTTT.

In DNA form, the CDR3 reads TGTGCCAGCAGCTTGGAAGGTCCTCAAATGGGTGGCTACACCTTC. Encoded protein: CASSLEGPQMGGYTF. The genes are TRBV5-4 and TRBJ1-2; D is ambiguous. CDR1 and CDR2 (germline): SGHNT, YYREEE (reference sequence). The CDR3 has 15 residues. Trimming stripped 0 bases from V and 7 bases from J, with 16 bases between. Together with reference TRBV5-4 and TRBJ1-2, the CDR3 gives the full variable domain: ETGVTQSPTHLIKTRGQQVTLRCSSQSGHNTVSWYQQALGQGPQFIFQYYREEENGRGNFPPRFSGLQFPNYSSELNVNALELDDSALYLCASSLEGPQMGGYTFGSGTRLTVV.

The chain links TRBV4-2 to TRBJ2-7, with 9 bases lining up with TRBD2. Germline values: CDR1 LGHNA, CDR2 YNFKEQ. The CDR3 loop spans 17 amino acids. With V trimmed by 4 bases and J by 7 bases, 17 bases remained unmatched. The CDR3: CASSLYLTSGPGSEQYF. The CDR3 bases are TGTGCCAGCAGCCTCTACCTCACTAGCGGGCCTGGTTCGGAGCAGTACTTC.

The genes are TRBV5-1 and TRBJ2-2; unclear D gene. Germline lookup yields CDR1 SGHRS and CDR2 YFSETQ. Trimming cost V 6 bases and J 0 bases, with 9 bases left between them. The CDR3 runs 14 residues. In nucleotides, the CDR3 is TGCGCCAGCATTGTGGAGCCGAACACCGGGGAGCTGTTTTTT. Translated, it gives CASIVEPNTGELFF.

The rearrangement links TRBV2 to TRBJ2-3; 10 nucleotides line up with TRBD1. The CDR3 is 15 amino acids. Germline V gene lookup returns CDR1 SNHLY and CDR2 FYNNEI. The trim removed 6 bases at V and 4 bases at J, leaving 7 bases unmatched. Here the CDR3 DNA reads TGTGCCAGCAGGTCGACAGGGGGCGCCTCAGATACGCAGTATTTT. Its protein is CASRSTGGASDTQYF.

The chain combines TRBV7-3 with TRBJ2-3, with a weak D call TRBD2 (7 bases). CDR3 length: 16 residues. The V gene's germline CDR1 is SGHTA and CDR2 FQGTGA. Trimming shortened V by 2 bases and J by 0 bases, and 12 bases separated the two germline ends. DNA for the CDR3: TGTGCCAGCAGCTTAGGGGGGGGCACTAGCACAGATACGCAGTATTTT. Its translation is CASSLGGGTSTDTQYF.

The genes are TRBV11-2 and TRBJ2-7, with a weak D call TRBD1 (5 bases). Trimming took 1 base from V and 2 from J, leaving 9 bases between them. The CDR3 runs to 14 residues. From germline, CDR1 is SGHAT and CDR2 FQNNGV. CDR3 sequence (DNA): TGTGCCAGCAGCTTAGGACAGATCACCTACGAGCAGTACTTC. Translated: CASSLGQITYEQYF. Supplemented by reference TRBV11-2 and TRBJ2-7, the full variable domain reads EAGVAQSPRYKIIEKRQSVAFWCNPISGHATLYWYQQILGQGPKLLIQFQNNGVVDDSQLPKDRFSAERLKGVDSTLKIQPAKLEDSAVYLCASSLGQITYEQYFGPGTRLTVT.

Comments on this clone: In the same sample, other DNA sequences code for this CDR3. The rearrangement uses TRBV19 and TRBJ1-5; D not resolved. This CDR3 spans 14 amino acids. Looked up from germline, CDR1 is LNHDA and CDR2 is SQIVND (reference sequence). The ends were cut back, 3 bases at V and 0 bases at J, with 6 bases in the middle. DNA for the CDR3: TGTGCCAGTAGTATGTGGGGTAGCAATCAGCCCCAGCATTTT. Translated: CASSMWGSNQPQHF. Filled out from reference TRBV19 and TRBJ1-5, the complete variable domain reads DGGITQSPKYLFRKEGQNVTLSCEQNLNHDAMYWYRQDPGQGLRLIYYSQIVNDFQKGDIAEGYSVSREKKESFPLTVTSAQKNPTAFYLCASSMWGSNQPQHFGDGTRLSIL.

This chain connects TRBV13 to TRBJ2-7; the D is unclear. V lost 0 bases and J 6 bases, leaving 6 bases between the germline ends. Looked up from germline, CDR1 is PRHDT and CDR2 is FYEKMQ (reference sequence). The length of the CDR3 is 12 residues. In DNA, the CDR3 is TGTGCCAGCAGCTTAGGCCAGCTCGAGCAGTACTTC. Translating gives CASSLGQLEQYF.

The rearrangement uses TRBV7-2 and TRBJ2-2; D call uncertain. Looked up from germline, CDR1 is SGHTA and CDR2 is FQGNSA. V lost 5 bases and J lost 6, with 10 bases in between. The CDR3 is made up of 13 amino acids. The CDR3 loop is CASSPLSSGELFF. The CDR3 nucleotides are TGTGCCAGCAGCCCCTTGAGTTCCGGGGAGCTGTTTTTT.

The J gene is TRBJ2-3, the V gene TRBV2, with 8 bases lining up with TRBD2. The V gene's germline CDR1 is SNHLY and CDR2 FYNNEI. The CDR3 spans 18 residues. The junction had 12 bases not matched to a gene; V was cut back by 4 bases and J by 0 bases. The CDR3 region has the DNA TGTGCCAGCAGTGCCCTTGCGGGGGGACCCACTAGCACAGATACGCAGTATTTT. It yields the protein CASSALAGGPTSTDTQYF.

This clone was observed a few times. The chain links TRBV6-5 to TRBJ1-5; 7 bases are shared with TRBD1. V was clipped by 6 bases and J by 3 bases; unmatched bases: 5. This CDR3 region has 14 residues. The germline CDR1 and CDR2 sequences are MNHEY and SVGAGI. The CDR3 spells CASRPTGDNQPQHF. CDR3 nucleotide sequence: TGTGCCAGCAGACCCACAGGGGACAATCAGCCCCAGCATTTT.

This clone was detected once. The rearrangement joins TRBV6-1 to TRBJ2-5; TRBD1 agrees at 10 bases. The J call may be faulty, since TRBJ2-7 better matches the DNA end. CDR3 length: 14 residues. Germline V gives CDR1 MNHNS, CDR2 SASEGT. CDR3 amino acids: CAIPWGQGLYEQYF. CDR3 bases: TGTGCCATTCCATGGGGACAGGGGCTCTACGAGCAGTACTTC.

This clone was counted a few times. The gene calls are TRBV25-1 and TRBJ2-3; D is perhaps TRBD1 (5 bases). Trimming shortened V by 7 bases and J by 5 bases, and 13 bases separated the two germline ends. This CDR3 contains 13 residues. Germline CDR1 reads MGHDK; CDR2 reads SYGVNS. CDR3 sequence: CASTLGAKDTQYF. The CDR3 DNA reads as TGTGCCAGCACCCTTGGGGCGAAAGATACGCAGTATTTT.